The source of this T cell receptor beta chain is a study of blood T cell repertoires in COVID-19. Turning to the study itself: Researchers got acute and convalescent COVID-19 samples from the United States, Italy and Spain.

Authors' processing steps: The authors estimated nucleated cell counts from reference gene primer amplification. The protocol was immunoSEQ multiplex PCR, while the TCRdb copy is restricted to in-frame clones and leaves out a portion. V and J calls and clone size are those listed in that table; D and trimming were worked out from the DNA. The sample consists of about 180,000 clones, 60% to 85% of them appearing once. V was clipped by 4 bases and J by 0 bases; unmatched bases: 5. Germline CDR1 LGHDT, CDR2 YNNKEL (reference sequence). This CDR3 comprises 17 residues. The origin of this receptor is a woman in her sixties or seventies with COVID-19, enrolled during active disease. Sequencing was done on a sample of peripheral blood. The chain joins TRBV3-1 (or the pseudogene TRBV3-2) to TRBJ2-1, with TRBD2 matching 11 bases. This CDR3 is CASSPGTSGDSYNEQFF. Here the CDR3 DNA reads TGTGCCAGCAGCCCGGGGACTAGCGGAGACTCCTACAATGAGCAGTTCTTC.